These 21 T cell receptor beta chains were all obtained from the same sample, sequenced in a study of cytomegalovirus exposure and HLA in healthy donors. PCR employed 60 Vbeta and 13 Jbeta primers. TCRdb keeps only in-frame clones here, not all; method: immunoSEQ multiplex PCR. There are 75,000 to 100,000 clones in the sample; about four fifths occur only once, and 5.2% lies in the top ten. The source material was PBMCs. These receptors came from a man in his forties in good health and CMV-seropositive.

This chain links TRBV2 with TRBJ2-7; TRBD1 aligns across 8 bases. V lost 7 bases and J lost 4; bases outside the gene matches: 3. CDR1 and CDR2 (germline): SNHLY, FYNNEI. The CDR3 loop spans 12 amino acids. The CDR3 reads CASKDRGYEQYF. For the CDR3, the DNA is TGTGCCAGCAAAGACAGGGGATACGAGCAGTACTTC.

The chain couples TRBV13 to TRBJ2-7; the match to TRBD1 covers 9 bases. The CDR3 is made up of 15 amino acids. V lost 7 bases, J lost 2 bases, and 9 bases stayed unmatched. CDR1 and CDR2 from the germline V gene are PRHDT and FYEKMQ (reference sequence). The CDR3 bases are TGTGCCAGCATCGACTCCGGGACAGGGACCTACGAGCAGTACTTC. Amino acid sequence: CASIDSGTGTYEQYF.

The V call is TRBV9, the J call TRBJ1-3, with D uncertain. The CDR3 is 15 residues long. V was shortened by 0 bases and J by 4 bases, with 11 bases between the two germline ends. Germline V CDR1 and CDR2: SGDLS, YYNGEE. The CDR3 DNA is TGTGCCAGCAGCGTAGGGCAGGAAGTGGGAAACACCATATATTTT. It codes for CASSVGQEVGNTIYF. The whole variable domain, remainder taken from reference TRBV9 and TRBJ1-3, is DSGVTQTPKHLITATGQRVTLRCSPRSGDLSVYWYQQSLDQGLQFLIQYYNGEERAKGNILERFSAQQFPDLHSELNLSSLELGDSALYFCASSVGQEVGNTIYFGEGSWLTVV.

The CDR3 DNA is TGTGCCAGCAGTCCGAGTAACTATGGCTACACCTTC. Its translation is CASSPSNYGYTF. The chain recombines TRBV28 with TRBJ1-2; D is unclear. The CDR3 covers 12 residues. V dropped 5 bases and J dropped 1 base, with 5 bases sitting between them. The germline V gene encodes CDR1 MDHEN and CDR2 SYDVKM.

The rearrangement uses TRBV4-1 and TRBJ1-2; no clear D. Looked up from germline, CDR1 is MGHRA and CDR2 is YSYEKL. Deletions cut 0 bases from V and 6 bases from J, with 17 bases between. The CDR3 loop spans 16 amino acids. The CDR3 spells CASSQEMRGIINGYTF. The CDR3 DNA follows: TGCGCCAGCAGCCAAGAGATGAGAGGGATTATAAATGGCTACACCTTC.

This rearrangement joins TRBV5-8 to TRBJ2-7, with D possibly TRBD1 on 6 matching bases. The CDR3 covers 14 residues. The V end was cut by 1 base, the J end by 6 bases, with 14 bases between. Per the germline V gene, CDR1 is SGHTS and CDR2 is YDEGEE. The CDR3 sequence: CASSLLQGLPEQYF. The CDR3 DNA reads TGTGCCAGCAGCTTGTTACAGGGATTGCCCGAGCAGTACTTC.

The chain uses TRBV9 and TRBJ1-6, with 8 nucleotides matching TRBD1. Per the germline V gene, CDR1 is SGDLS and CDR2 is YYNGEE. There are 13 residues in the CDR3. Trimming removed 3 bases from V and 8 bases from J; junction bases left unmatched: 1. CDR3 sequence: CASSETGDSPLHF. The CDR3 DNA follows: TGTGCCAGCAGCGAGACAGGGGATTCACCCCTCCACTTT.

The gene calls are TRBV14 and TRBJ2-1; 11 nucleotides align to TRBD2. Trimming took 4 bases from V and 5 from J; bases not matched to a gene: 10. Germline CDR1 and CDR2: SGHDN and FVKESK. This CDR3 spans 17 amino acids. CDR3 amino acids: CASSPIYLAGGNNEQFF. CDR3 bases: TGTGCCAGCAGCCCCATATATCTAGCGGGGGGTAACAATGAGCAGTTCTTC.

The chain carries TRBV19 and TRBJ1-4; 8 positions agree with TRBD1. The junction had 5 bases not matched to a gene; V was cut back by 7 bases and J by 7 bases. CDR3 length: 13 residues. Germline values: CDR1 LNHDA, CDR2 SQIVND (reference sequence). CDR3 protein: CASKFGTGEKLFF. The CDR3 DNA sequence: TGTGCCAGTAAATTTGGGACAGGTGAAAAACTGTTTTTT. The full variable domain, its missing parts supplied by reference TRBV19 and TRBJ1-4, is DGGITQSPKYLFRKEGQNVTLSCEQNLNHDAMYWYRQDPGQGLRLIYYSQIVNDFQKGDIAEGYSVSREKKESFPLTVTSAQKNPTAFYLCASKFGTGEKLFFGSGTQLSVL.

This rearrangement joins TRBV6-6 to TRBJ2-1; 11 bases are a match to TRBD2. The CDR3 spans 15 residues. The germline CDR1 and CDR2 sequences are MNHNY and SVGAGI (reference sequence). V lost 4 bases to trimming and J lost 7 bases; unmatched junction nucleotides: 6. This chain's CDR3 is CASSSLAGGVNEQFF. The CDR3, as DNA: TGTGCCAGCAGTTCCTTAGCGGGAGGGGTGAATGAGCAGTTCTTC.

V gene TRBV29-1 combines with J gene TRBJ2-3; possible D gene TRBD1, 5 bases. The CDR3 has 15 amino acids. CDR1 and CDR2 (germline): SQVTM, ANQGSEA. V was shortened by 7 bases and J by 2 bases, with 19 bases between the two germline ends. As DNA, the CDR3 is TGCAGCGCTACACTTTTGACAGCTTACACAGATACGCAGTATTTT. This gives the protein CSATLLTAYTDTQYF.

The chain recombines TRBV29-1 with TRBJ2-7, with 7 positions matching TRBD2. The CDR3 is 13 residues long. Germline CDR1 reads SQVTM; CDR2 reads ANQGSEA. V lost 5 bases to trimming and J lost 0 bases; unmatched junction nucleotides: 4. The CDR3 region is CSVRGRGSYEQYF. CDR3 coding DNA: TGCAGCGTTCGGGGGAGGGGCTCCTACGAGCAGTACTTC.

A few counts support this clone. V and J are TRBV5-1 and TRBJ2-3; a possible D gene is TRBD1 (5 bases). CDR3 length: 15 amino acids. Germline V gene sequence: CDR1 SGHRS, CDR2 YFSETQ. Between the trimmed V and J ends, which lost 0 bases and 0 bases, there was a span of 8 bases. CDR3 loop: CASSLAGHSTDTQYF. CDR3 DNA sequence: TGCGCCAGCAGCTTGGCAGGGCATAGCACAGATACGCAGTATTTT. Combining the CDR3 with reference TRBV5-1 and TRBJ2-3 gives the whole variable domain KAGVTQTPRYLIKTRGQQVTLSCSPISGHRSVSWYQQTPGQGLQFLFEYFSETQRNKGNFPGRFSGRQFSNSRSEMNVSTLELGDSALYLCASSLAGHSTDTQYFGPGTRLTVL.

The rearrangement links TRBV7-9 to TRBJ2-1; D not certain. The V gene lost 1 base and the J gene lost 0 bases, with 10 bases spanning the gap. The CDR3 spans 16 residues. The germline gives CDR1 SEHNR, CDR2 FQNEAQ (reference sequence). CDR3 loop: CASSLEVGTSYNEQFF. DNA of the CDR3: TGTGCCAGCAGCTTAGAGGTGGGCACCTCCTACAATGAGCAGTTCTTC.

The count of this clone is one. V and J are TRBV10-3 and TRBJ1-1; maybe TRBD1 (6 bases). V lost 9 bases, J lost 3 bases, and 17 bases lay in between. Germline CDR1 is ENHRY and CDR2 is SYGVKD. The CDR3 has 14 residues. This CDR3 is CAIKGRDIDTEAFF. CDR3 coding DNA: TGTGCCATAAAGGGTAGGGACATTGACACTGAAGCTTTCTTT.

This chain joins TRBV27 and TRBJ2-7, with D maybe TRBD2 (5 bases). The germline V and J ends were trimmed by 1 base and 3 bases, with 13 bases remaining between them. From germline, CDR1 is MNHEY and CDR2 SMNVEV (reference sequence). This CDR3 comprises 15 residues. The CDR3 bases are TGTGCCAGCAGTTTATTGGTGGGAGCGGACTACGAGCAGTACTTC. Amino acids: CASSLLVGADYEQYF.

The chain's CDR3 is CASSQGQFYEQYF. CDR3 bases: TGTGCCAGCAGCCAGGGACAGTTCTACGAGCAGTACTTC. The rearrangement joins TRBV4-2 to TRBJ2-7; TRBD1 matches 7 bases. Trimming cost V 3 bases and J 3 bases; bases outside gene matches: 2. This CDR3 is 13 amino acids long. Per germline, CDR1 LGHNA and CDR2 YNFKEQ.

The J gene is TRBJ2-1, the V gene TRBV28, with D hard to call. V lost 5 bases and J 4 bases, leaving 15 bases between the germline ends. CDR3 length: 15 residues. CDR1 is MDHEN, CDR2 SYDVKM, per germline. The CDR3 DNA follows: TGTGCCAGCAGTACGGCGGCGGCCCCATACAATGAGCAGTTCTTC. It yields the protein CASSTAAAPYNEQFF.

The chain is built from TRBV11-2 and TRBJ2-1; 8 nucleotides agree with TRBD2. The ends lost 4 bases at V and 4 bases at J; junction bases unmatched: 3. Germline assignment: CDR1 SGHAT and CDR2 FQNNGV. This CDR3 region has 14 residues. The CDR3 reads CASSSGGGYNEQFF. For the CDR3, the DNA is TGTGCCAGCAGCTCGGGCGGGGGGTACAATGAGCAGTTCTTC.

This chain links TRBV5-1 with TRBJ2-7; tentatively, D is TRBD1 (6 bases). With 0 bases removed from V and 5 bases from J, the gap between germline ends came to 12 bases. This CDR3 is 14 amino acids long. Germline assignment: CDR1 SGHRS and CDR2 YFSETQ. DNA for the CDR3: TGCGCCAGCAGCTTGGGACAGGTTGCGGACGAGCAGTACTTC. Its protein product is CASSLGQVADEQYF.

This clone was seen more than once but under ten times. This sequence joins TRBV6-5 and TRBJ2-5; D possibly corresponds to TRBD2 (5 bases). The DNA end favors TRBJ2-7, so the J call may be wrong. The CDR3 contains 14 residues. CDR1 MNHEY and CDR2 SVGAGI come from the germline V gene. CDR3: CASSYTSGPYEQYF. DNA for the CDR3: TGTGCCAGCAGTTACACCAGCGGCCCCTACGAGCAGTACTTC.